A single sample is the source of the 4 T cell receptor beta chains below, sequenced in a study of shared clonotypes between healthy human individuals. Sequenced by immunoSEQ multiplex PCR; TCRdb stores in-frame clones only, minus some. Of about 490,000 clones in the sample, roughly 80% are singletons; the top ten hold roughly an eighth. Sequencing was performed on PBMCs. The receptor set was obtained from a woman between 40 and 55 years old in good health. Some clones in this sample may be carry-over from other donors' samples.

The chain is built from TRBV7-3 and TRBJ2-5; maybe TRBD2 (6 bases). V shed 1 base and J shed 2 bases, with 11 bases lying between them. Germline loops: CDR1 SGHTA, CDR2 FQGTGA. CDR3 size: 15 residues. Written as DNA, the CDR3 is TGTGCCAGCAGCTTAATGGCGGGACCTCAAGAGACCCAGTACTTC. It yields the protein CASSLMAGPQETQYF. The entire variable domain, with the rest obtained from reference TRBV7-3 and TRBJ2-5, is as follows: GAGVSQTPSNKVTEKGKYVELRCDPISGHTALYWYRQSLGQGPEFLIYFQGTGAADDSGLPNDRFFAVRPEGSVSTLKIQRTERGDSAVYLCASSLMAGPQETQYFGPGTRLLVL.

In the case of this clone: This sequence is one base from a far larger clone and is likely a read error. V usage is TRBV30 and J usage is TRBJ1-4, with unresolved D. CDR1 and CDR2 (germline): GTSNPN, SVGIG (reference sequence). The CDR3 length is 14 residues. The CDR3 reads CAWGVLQSNEKLFF. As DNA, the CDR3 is TGTGCCTGGGGTGTACTACAGTCTAATGAAAAACTGTTTTTT.

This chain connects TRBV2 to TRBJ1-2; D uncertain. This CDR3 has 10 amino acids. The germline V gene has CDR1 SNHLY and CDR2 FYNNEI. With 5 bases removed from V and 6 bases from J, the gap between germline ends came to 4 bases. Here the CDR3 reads CASSFDGYTF. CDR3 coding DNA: TGTGCCAGCAGTTTCGATGGCTACACCTTC.

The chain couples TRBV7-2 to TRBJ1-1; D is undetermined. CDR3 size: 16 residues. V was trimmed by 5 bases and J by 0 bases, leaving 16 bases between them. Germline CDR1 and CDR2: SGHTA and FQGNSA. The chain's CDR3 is CASSLGRRALNTEAFF. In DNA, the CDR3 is TGTGCCAGCAGCCTGGGGAGGAGGGCGTTGAACACTGAAGCTTTCTTT.